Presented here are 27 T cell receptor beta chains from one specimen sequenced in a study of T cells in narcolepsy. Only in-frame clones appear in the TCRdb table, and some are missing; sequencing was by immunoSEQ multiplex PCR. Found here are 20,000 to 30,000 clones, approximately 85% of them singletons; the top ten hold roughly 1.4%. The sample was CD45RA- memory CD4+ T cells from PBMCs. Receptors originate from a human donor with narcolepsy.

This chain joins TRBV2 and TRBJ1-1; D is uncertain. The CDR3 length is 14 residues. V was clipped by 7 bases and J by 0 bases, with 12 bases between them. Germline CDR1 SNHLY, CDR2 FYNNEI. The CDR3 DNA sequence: TGTGCCAGCACACGACACCGAATGAACACTGAAGCTTTCTTT. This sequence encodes CASTRHRMNTEAFF.

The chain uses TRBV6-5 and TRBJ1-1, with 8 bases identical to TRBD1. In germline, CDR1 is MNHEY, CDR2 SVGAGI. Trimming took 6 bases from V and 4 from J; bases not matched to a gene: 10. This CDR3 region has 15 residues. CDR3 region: CASRPSQGARTEAFF. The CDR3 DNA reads TGTGCCAGCAGACCATCCCAGGGGGCGCGCACTGAAGCTTTCTTT.

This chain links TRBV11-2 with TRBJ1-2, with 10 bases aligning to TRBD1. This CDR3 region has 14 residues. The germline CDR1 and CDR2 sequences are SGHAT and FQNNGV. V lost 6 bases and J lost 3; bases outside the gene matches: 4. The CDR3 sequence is CASRRQGADYGYTF. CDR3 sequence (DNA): TGTGCCAGCAGGAGACAGGGGGCGGACTATGGCTACACCTTC.

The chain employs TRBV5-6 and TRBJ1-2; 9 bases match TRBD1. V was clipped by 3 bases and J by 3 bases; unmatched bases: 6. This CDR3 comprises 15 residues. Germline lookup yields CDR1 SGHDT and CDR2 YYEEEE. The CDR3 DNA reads TGTGCCAGCAGCTCCGTGGGGGACAGGGACTATGGCTACACCTTC. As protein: CASSSVGDRDYGYTF.

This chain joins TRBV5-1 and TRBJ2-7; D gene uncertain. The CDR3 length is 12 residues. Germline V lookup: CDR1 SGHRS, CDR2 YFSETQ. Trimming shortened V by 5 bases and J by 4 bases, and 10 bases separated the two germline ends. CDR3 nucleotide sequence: TGCGCCAGCAGAACAGAGAATTACGAGCAGTACTTC. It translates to CASRTENYEQYF.

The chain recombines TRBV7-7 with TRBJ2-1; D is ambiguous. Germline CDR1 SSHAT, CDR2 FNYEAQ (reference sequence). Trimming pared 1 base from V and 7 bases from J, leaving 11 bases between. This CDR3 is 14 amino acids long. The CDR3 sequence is CASSLGGDSNEQFF. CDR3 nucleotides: TGTGCCAGCAGCTTAGGAGGAGACTCTAATGAGCAGTTCTTC.

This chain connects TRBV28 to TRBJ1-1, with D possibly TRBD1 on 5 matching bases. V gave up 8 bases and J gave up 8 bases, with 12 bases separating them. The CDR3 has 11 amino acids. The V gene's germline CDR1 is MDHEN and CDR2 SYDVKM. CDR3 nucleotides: TGTGCCAGCCCCCGGGGGGACGAAGCTTTCTTT. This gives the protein CASPRGDEAFF.

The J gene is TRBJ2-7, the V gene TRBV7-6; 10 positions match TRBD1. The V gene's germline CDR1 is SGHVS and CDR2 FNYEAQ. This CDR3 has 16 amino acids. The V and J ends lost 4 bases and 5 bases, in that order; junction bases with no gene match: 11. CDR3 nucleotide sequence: TGTGCCAGCAGCTCCCCAATTGACAGGGGGCACAACGAGCAGTACTTC. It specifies CASSSPIDRGHNEQYF.

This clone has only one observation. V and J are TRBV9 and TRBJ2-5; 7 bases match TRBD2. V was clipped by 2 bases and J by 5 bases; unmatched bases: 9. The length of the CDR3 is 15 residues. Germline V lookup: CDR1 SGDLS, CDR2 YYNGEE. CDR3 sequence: CASSVGTTPQETQYF. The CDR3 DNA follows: TGTGCCAGCAGCGTCGGGACTACCCCCCAGGAGACCCAGTACTTC.

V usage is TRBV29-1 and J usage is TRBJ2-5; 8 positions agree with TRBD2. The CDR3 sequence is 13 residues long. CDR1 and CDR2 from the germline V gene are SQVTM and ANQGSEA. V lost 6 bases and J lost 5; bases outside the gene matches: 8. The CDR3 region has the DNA TGCAGCGTGGTGGTAGCGGGAACGGAGACCCAGTACTTC. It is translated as CSVVVAGTETQYF.

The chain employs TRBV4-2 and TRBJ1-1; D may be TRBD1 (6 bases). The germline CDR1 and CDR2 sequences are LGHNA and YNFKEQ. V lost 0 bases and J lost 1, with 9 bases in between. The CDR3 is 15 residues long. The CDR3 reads CASSQEIRGNTEAFF. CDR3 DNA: TGTGCCAGCAGCCAAGAAATCAGGGGGAACACTGAAGCTTTCTTT.

CDR3 protein: CASGGKNIQYF. As DNA, the CDR3 is TGTGCCAGCGGCGGCAAAAACATTCAGTACTTC. The chain joins TRBV14 to TRBJ2-4; D unclear. In germline, CDR1 is SGHDN, CDR2 FVKESK. This CDR3 is built from 11 residues. The V and J ends lost 8 bases and 3 bases respectively, with 5 bases between them.

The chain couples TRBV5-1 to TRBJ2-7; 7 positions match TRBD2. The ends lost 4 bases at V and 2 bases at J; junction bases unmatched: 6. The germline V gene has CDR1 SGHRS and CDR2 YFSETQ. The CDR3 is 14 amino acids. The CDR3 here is CASSRASGTYEQYF. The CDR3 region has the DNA TGCGCCAGCAGCCGGGCTAGCGGTACCTACGAGCAGTACTTC.

This CDR3 reads CASSLFSGYLHGYTF. The DNA of the CDR3 is TGTGCCAGCAGTTTATTTTCGGGGTATCTTCATGGCTACACCTTC. The V and J genes are TRBV28 and TRBJ1-2, with D unclear. The V end lost 1 base, the J end lost 6 bases, and 15 bases lay between the germline ends. This CDR3 spans 15 amino acids. Germline CDR1 reads MDHEN; CDR2 reads SYDVKM.

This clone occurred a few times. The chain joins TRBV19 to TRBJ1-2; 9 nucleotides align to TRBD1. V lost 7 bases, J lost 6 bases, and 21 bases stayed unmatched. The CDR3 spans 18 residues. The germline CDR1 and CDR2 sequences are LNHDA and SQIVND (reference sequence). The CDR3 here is CASTDYGQGIGVSNGYTF. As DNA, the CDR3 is TGTGCCAGTACCGATTACGGACAGGGGATAGGGGTTTCAAATGGCTACACCTTC.

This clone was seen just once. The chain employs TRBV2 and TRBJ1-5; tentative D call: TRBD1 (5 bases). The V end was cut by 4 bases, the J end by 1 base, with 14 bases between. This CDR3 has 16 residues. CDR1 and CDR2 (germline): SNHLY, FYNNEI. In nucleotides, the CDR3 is TGTGCCAGCAGTGGAGTGACAGAGATAAGCAATCAGCCCCAGCATTTT. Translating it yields CASSGVTEISNQPQHF.

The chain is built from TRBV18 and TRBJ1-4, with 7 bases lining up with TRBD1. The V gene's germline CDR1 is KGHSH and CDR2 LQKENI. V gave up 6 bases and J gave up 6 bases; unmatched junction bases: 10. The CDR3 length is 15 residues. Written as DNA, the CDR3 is TGTGCCAGCTCGCGGGACAGCCGTCTCGATGAAAAACTGTTTTTT. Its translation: CASSRDSRLDEKLFF.

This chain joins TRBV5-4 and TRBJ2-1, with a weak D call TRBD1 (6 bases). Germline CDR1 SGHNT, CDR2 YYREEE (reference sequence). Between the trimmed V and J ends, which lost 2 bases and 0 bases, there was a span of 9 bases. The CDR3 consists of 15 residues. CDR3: CASSLQGYSYNEQFF. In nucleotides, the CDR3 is TGTGCCAGCAGCTTACAGGGATACTCCTACAATGAGCAGTTCTTC.

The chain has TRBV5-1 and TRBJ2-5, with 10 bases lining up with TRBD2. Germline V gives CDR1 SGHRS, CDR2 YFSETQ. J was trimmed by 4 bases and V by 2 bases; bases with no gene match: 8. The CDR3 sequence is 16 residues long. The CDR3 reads CASSFGLAGAGETQYF. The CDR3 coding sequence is TGCGCCAGCAGCTTCGGGCTAGCGGGAGCAGGAGAGACCCAGTACTTC.

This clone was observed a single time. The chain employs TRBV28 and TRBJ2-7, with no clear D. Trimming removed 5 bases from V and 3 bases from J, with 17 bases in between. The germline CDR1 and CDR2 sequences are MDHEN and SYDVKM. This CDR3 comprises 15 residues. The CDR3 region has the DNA TGTGCCAGCAGTGCCCCGGTGAGCAGGTACTACGAGCAGTACTTC. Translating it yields CASSAPVSRYYEQYF.

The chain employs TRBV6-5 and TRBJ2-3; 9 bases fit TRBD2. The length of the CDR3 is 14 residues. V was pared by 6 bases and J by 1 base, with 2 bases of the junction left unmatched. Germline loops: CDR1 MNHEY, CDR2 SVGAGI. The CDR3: CASRIAGGTDTQYF. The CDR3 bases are TGTGCCAGCAGAATAGCGGGAGGCACAGATACGCAGTATTTT.

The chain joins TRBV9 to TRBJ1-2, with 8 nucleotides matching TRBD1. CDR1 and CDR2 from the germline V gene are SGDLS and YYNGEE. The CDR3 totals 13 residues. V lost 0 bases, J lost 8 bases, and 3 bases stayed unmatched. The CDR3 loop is CASSVGQGAGYTF. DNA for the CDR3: TGTGCCAGCAGCGTAGGTCAGGGGGCCGGCTACACCTTC.

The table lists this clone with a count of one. In DNA, the CDR3 is TGCAGCGGATATTACAGAACAAAAACAGATACGCAGTATTTT. Translation: CSGYYRTKTDTQYF. The V gene is TRBV29-1, the J gene TRBJ2-3, with D unclear. The ends were cut back, 7 bases at V and 3 bases at J, with 17 bases in the middle. Looked up from germline, CDR1 is SQVTM and CDR2 is ANQGSEA. The CDR3 spans 14 residues.

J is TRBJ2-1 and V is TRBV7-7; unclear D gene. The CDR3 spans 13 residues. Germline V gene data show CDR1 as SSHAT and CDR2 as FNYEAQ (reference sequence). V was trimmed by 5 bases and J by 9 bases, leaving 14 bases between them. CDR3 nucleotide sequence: TGTGCCAGCAGCCCCGCGAAATACGGTGAGCAGTTCTTC. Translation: CASSPAKYGEQFF.

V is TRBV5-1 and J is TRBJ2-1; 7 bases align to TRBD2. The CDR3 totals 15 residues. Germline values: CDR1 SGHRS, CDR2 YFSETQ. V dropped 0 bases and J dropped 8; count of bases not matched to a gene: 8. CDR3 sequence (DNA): TGCGCCAGCAGCTTGGGGACTAGTGAGTCCGATGAGCAGTTCTTC. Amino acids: CASSLGTSESDEQFF.

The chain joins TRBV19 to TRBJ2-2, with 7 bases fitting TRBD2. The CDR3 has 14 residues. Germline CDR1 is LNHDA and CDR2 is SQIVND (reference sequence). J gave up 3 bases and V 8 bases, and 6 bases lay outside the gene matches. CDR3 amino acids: CASRRREDTGELFF. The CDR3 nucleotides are TGTGCCAGTCGACGCCGGGAGGACACCGGGGAGCTGTTTTTT.

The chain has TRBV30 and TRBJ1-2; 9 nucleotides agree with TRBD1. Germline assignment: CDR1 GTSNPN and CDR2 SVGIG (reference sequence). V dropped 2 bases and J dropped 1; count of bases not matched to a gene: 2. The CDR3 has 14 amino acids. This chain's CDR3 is CAWSTGGDNYGYTF. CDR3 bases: TGTGCCTGGAGTACAGGGGGCGATAACTATGGCTACACCTTC.